A selection of T cell receptor beta chains follows, all from one sample in a study of PD-1 blockade in classical Hodgkin lymphoma. Repertoires were generated with immunoSEQ multiplex PCR, while TCRdb's copy carries only in-frame clones and drops some. The sample has around 20,000 clones; around 80% are singletons. Sequenced material: peripheral blood mononuclear cells (PBMCs), taken before the second cycle of nivolumab. Receptors originate from a human donor with classical Hodgkin lymphoma. The CDR3 runs from the conserved cysteine through the conserved F or W. A D gene is named only where the DNA matches it firmly. The size entry is marked missing in some rows and otherwise reads once, few, many or a size class.

D gene	V gene	clone size	J gene	CDR3 protein
TRBD2	TRBV5-4	NA	TRBJ2-7	CASSQREGREQYF
NA	TRBV11-2	NA	TRBJ1-3	CASSWASGNTIYF
NA	TRBV5-6	NA	TRBJ1-5	CASSFLNQPQHF
NA	TRBV27	NA	TRBJ2-1	CASTRTPLTGLSHYNEQFF
TRBD2	TRBV27	NA	TRBJ2-2	CASSSKLAGGITGELFF
NA	TRBV5-5	NA	TRBJ2-1	CASSYNNEQFF
NA	TRBV6-6	NA	TRBJ1-4	CATSDAGWDEKLFF
TRBD1	TRBV5-4	once	TRBJ1-3	CASSSDRRSGNTIYF
NA	TRBV9	few	TRBJ1-4	CASSRGLWEKLFF
TRBD2	TRBV9	NA	TRBJ2-3	CASSVATGRGGTDTQYF
TRBD2	TRBV11-2	once	TRBJ2-5	CASSQGAGGYQETQYF
TRBD1	TRBV2	medium-sized	TRBJ1-4	CASRARDRAKEKLFF
NA	TRBV18	few	TRBJ2-7	CASSPIGAGRNEQYF
TRBD2	TRBV5-4	NA	TRBJ2-1	CASSLSGSYNEQFF
NA	TRBV9	few	TRBJ1-6	CASSVHASDSPLHF
NA	TRBV5-1	NA	TRBJ1-4	CASSLQGGGEKLFF
TRBD2	TRBV6-5	NA	TRBJ2-3	CASSWWEGLVDTQYF
NA	TRBV10-2	NA	TRBJ1-2	CASSDGGGYYGYTF
TRBD2	TRBV5-4	NA	TRBJ2-3	CASSFTSGSADTQYF
NA	TRBV28	NA	TRBJ1-6	CASSSPGRSHNSPLHF
TRBD2	TRBV6-1	NA	TRBJ2-3	CASSVVLAVTDTQYF
TRBD1	TRBV7-9	once	TRBJ1-4	CASSSRDRGLKIAEKLFF